Described below is a single TCR beta chain sequence and its context. Its antigen is unknown. The data are from a study of OX40 agonist ivuxolimab in advanced cancers. Turning to the study itself: All patients had ivuxolimab intravenously every 2 weeks at 0.01 to 10 mg/kg. General study points: CD8+ T cells were the subset that, on average, had more expanded clones than CD4+.

The method was immunoSEQ multiplex PCR; TCRdb's version includes in-frame clones alone and lacks a portion of them. The profile shows approximately 94,000 clones, roughly 90% of them singletons. Blood sampling took place at baseline, cycle 4 day 1, and cycle 7 day 1. The CDR3 loop spans 12 amino acids. Germline assignment: CDR1 PRHDT and CDR2 FYEKMQ (reference sequence). Trimming cost V 6 bases and J 2 bases, with 8 bases left between them. Sequenced here: CD4+ or CD8+ T cells sorted from blood, sampled in a trial of the OX40 agonist ivuxolimab. The chain has TRBV13 and TRBJ2-7; D remains ambiguous. The origin of this receptor is an adult with an advanced solid tumor such as melanoma, head and neck, liver or kidney cancer. In DNA, the CDR3 is TGTGCCAGCAGGGGAATTCCCTACGAGCAGTACTTC. It is translated as CASRGIPYEQYF. Looking up the rest from reference TRBV13 and TRBJ2-7 gives the full variable domain: AAGVIQSPRHLIKEKRETATLKCYPIPRHDTVYWYQQGPGQDPQFLISFYEKMQSDKGSIPDRFSAQQFSDYHSELNMSSLELGDSALYFCASRGIPYEQYFGPGTRLTVT.